The 7 T cell receptor beta chains in this list originate from one sample, sequenced in a study of cytomegalovirus exposure and HLA in healthy donors. Use of 60 Vbeta and 13 Jbeta primers characterized the PCR. The repertoire was sequenced with immunoSEQ multiplex PCR; TCRdb's copy has only in-frame clones and lacks some. The sample records more than 150,000 clones, over 70% being singletons. Sequencing used PBMCs. The origin of the receptors is a man aged 50 to 59 in good health and CMV-seropositive.

The rearrangement uses TRBV5-4 and TRBJ2-2, with 8 bases that match TRBD2. The germline CDR1 and CDR2 sequences are SGHNT and YYREEE (reference sequence). The V and J ends lost 4 bases and 3 bases, in that order; junction bases with no gene match: 11. This CDR3 comprises 17 residues. In nucleotides, the CDR3 is TGTGCCAGCAGCCGTCTCAGTAGCGGGGTCGACACCGGGGAGCTGTTTTTT. Amino acid sequence: CASSRLSSGVDTGELFF.

CDR3 bases: TGTGCCAGCAGTCCATGGGACAGGGGTAACGAGCAGTACTTC. Translating it yields CASSPWDRGNEQYF. The chain recombines TRBV28 with TRBJ2-7; 10 bases fit TRBD1. Germline trimming cut 5 bases from V and 5 bases from J; bases unmatched to any gene: 6. The CDR3 spans 14 residues. Germline V CDR1 and CDR2: MDHEN, SYDVKM.

The chain combines TRBV5-1 with TRBJ2-5; D not resolved. The CDR3 is 15 amino acids. The V end lost 0 bases, the J end lost 2 bases, and 11 bases lay between the germline ends. The germline gives CDR1 SGHRS, CDR2 YFSETQ. The CDR3 sequence: CASSLAPTGQETQYF. Written as DNA, the CDR3 is TGCGCCAGCAGCTTGGCCCCTACCGGGCAAGAGACCCAGTACTTC.

The CDR3 loop reads CATSKGPGGQPQHF. In DNA, the CDR3 is TGTGCCACCAGCAAGGGCCCTGGGGGGCAGCCCCAGCATTTT. The V call is TRBV15, the J call TRBJ1-5, with D maybe TRBD1 (5 bases). The germline CDR1 and CDR2 sequences are LNHNV and YYDKDF (reference sequence). This CDR3 is built from 14 residues. The ends were cut back, 4 bases at V and 7 bases at J, with 14 bases in the middle.

The chain employs TRBV5-4 and TRBJ1-3; no definite D call. Germline CDR1 reads SGHNT; CDR2 reads YYREEE (reference sequence). The V end lost 0 bases, the J end lost 0 bases, and 13 bases lay between the germline ends. This CDR3 spans 17 amino acids. CDR3 in DNA: TGTGCCAGCAGCTTGGGAGGAGGGATCAACTCTGGAAACACCATATATTTT. Translation gives CASSLGGGINSGNTIYF.

The chain is built from TRBV7-8 and TRBJ1-5, with D hard to call. This CDR3 contains 15 residues. Germline CDR1 SGHVS, CDR2 FQNEAQ. The ends were cut back, 5 bases at V and 3 bases at J, with 14 bases in the middle. The CDR3 spells CASSLTRGFNQPQHF. DNA for the CDR3: TGTGCCAGCAGCCTAACCCGGGGTTTCAATCAGCCCCAGCATTTT.

V usage is TRBV2 and J usage is TRBJ1-1; TRBD1 matches at 10 bases. In germline, CDR1 is SNHLY, CDR2 FYNNEI. V lost 4 bases and J lost 11; bases outside the gene matches: 13. CDR3 size: 15 residues. The CDR3 region is CASSGQGASRLIAFF. The CDR3 bases are TGTGCCAGCAGTGGACAGGGGGCTTCGCGGTTGATTGCTTTCTTT.